The rows below give T cell receptor beta chains drawn from one sample of a study of T cells in Graves' hyperthyroidism and ophthalmopathy. One entry per CDR3 protein, called by TCRdb with MiXCR from the multiplex PCR reads. The sample yields roughly 420,000 distinct CDR3 sequences, 15% to 18% seen once. The sequencing input was blood. These TCRs come from a woman between 18 and 29 years old with Graves' hyperthyroidism. Both conserved end residues are part of each CDR3. A D gene is named only where the DNA matches it firmly. Only part of the rows carry a size: once, few, many, or a class if the clone is expanded.

V gene	J gene	clone size	D gene	CDR3 protein	CDR3 DNA
TRBV6-1	TRBJ1-6	many	.	CASSDREHSPLHF	TGTGCCAGCAGTGACAGGGAACACTCACCCCTCCACTTT
TRBV6-1	TRBJ2-1	many	TRBD1	CASRKWQGDYNEQFF	TGTGCCAGCAGAAAGTGGCAGGGGGACTACAATGAGCAGTTCTTC
TRBV2	TRBJ2-7	many	.	CASRRTGTPTQEQYF	TGTGCCAGCAGACGAACCGGGACACCCACGCAGGAGCAGTACTTC
TRBV12-5	TRBJ2-7	many	.	CASGRDQAYEQYF	TGTGCTAGTGGGAGGGACCAAGCCTACGAGCAGTACTTC
TRBV27	TRBJ1-5	many	.	CASSSYEEAAQPQHF	TGTGCCAGCAGTTCCTACGAGGAGGCGGCTCAGCCCCAGCATTTT
TRBV9	TRBJ2-2	.	TRBD1	CASSVTGDTGELFF	TGTGCCAGCAGCGTAACAGGGGACACCGGGGAGCTGTTTTTT
TRBV19	TRBJ1-4	.	.	CASMLSGTEEKLFF	TGTGCCAGTATGCTTTCCGGGACTGAGGAAAAACTGTTTTTT
TRBV30	TRBJ1-2	many	.	CAWSVQDYGYTF	TGTGCCTGGAGTGTACAGGACTATGGCTACACCTTC
TRBV7-2	TRBJ1-2	many	TRBD1	CASSSARTGGLGGYTF	TGTGCCAGCAGCTCCGCGAGGACAGGGGGGCTCGGGGGCTACACCTTC
TRBV28	TRBJ1-6	.	.	CASSPDTSYNSPLHF	TGTGCCAGCAGTCCGGACACCTCCTATAATTCACCCCTCCACTTT
TRBV12-3/TRBV12-4	TRBJ1-2	many	.	CASSLNRVGGYTF	TGTGCCAGCAGTCTTAACCGAGTGGGGGGCTACACCTTC
TRBV7-9	TRBJ1-6	many	TRBD1	CASSPGQVYNSPLHF	TGTGCCAGCAGCCCAGGACAGGTCTATAATTCACCCCTCCACTTT
TRBV19	TRBJ2-7	.	.	CASSSSTTTPLHEQYF	TGTGCCAGTAGTTCTTCGACAACAACCCCTCTGCACGAGCAGTACTTC
TRBV6-5	TRBJ1-1	many	.	CASSYSRASANTEAFF	TGTGCCAGCAGTTACTCGAGGGCAAGTGCGAACACTGAAGCTTTCTTT
TRBV29-1	TRBJ1-5	few	TRBD1	CSVLGQGEGQPQHF	TGCAGCGTTCTGGGACAGGGTGAAGGTCAGCCCCAGCATTTT
TRBV6-5	TRBJ2-5	.	.	CASRAVAGETQYF	TGTGCCAGCAGGGCGGTCGCTGGAGAGACCCAGTACTTC
TRBV5-4	TRBJ2-5	.	TRBD1	CASRFRGTEKETQYF	TGTGCCAGCAGATTTAGGGGGACAGAAAAAGAGACCCAGTACTTC
TRBV14	TRBJ2-5	.	TRBD1	CASSEGQGLEETQYF	TGTGCCAGCAGCGAGGGACAGGGGCTAGAAGAGACCCAGTACTTC
TRBV5-4	TRBJ2-7	.	TRBD1	CASSDRGRISYEQYF	TGTGCCAGCAGCGACAGGGGGCGAATCTCCTACGAGCAGTACTTC
TRBV5-6	TRBJ2-5	many	.	CASSPRLIDQETQYF	TGTGCCAGCAGCCCACGACTGATCGACCAAGAGACCCAGTACTTC
TRBV20-1	TRBJ2-5	many	.	CSARSASAFQETQYF	TGCAGTGCTCGGTCGGCTAGCGCTTTTCAAGAGACCCAGTACTTC
TRBV4-2	TRBJ1-1	.	.	CASSQDGGLQVAFF	TGTGCCAGCAGCCAAGATGGAGGTCTTCAGGTTGCTTTCTTT
TRBV7-9	TRBJ2-1	many	TRBD2	CASSLSLSSGLHEQFF	TGTGCCAGCAGCTTAAGCCTCTCTAGCGGTCTCCATGAGCAGTTCTTC